The 3 T cell receptor beta chains below come from one sample, sequenced in a study of T-cell memory formation after mild COVID-19. One entry per CDR3 protein, called by TCRdb with MiXCR from the 5' RACE reads. The sample contains 110,000 to 150,000 distinct CDR3 sequences, around 27% of which appear only once. Sequences were obtained from PBMCs or a T cell subset sorted from them (not recorded which). Every receptor here comes from an adult woman who had mild COVID-19 (a few samples of this study predate the infection). Cell type and time point are not known.

This clonotype was seen only a few times. The rearrangement uses TRBV30 and TRBJ1-5, with 9 bases fitting TRBD1. The CDR3 runs 13 residues. Germline CDR1 GTSNPN, CDR2 SVGIG (reference sequence). J lost 10 bases, V lost 2 bases, and 6 bases had no gene match. This chain's CDR3 is CAWSSTGGEPQHF. Here the CDR3 DNA reads TGTGCCTGGAGTTCGACAGGGGGAGAACCCCAGCATTTT. The full variable domain, completed using reference TRBV30 and TRBJ1-5, is SQTIHQWPATLVQPVGSPLSLECTVEGTSNPNLYWYRQAAGRGLQLLFYSVGIGQISSEVPQNLSASRPQDRQFILSSKKLLLSDSGFYLCAWSSTGGEPQHFGDGTRLSIL.

This clonotype occurred once. The genes are TRBV12-3 or TRBV12-4 and TRBJ2-1, with D maybe TRBD2 (5 bases). V shed 1 base and J shed 7 bases, with 17 bases lying between them. CDR3 length: 16 residues. Here the CDR3 reads CASSLVLAGDLNEQFF. The CDR3 DNA follows: TGTGCCAGCAGTTTAGTGCTAGCTGGAGATTTAAATGAGCAGTTCTTC.

This clonotype was seen a few times. The chain employs TRBV5-1 and TRBJ2-7; D unclear. This CDR3 region has 15 residues. CDR1 is SGHRS and CDR2 is YFSETQ in the germline V gene. Deletions cut 0 bases from V and 2 bases from J, with 12 bases between. CDR3 coding DNA: TGCGCCAGCAGCTTGGGCTCGGGTTTGGCCTACGAGCAGTACTTC. Translation: CASSLGSGLAYEQYF.